This T cell receptor (beta chain) originates from a study of Ad26.COV2.S vaccination and SARS-CoV-2 variants. Points on this clone: Its antigen is not identified.

The CDR3 contains 15 residues. Trimming took off 4 bases at V and 2 bases at J, with 12 bases between the two ends. From germline, CDR1 is SGHNT and CDR2 YYREEE (reference sequence). Broader study findings: Using TCR breadth and depth analyses may have led to underestimated total T cell responses.

This sample's treatment: around 19 received Ad26.COV2.S at low or high dose, single or two shots; about five received placebo; per-sample allocation not given. Collection of the samples took place on day 63 after the first injection of vaccine or placebo. Whoever gave the sample was an adult aged 18-55 years in Boston. Vaccine was an Ad26 vector expressing Wuhan-strain SARS-CoV-2 spike. Using immunoSEQ multiplex PCR, the repertoire was profiled, and TCRdb retains in-frame clones only, with some absent. Among roughly 320,000 clones listed, 87% were seen once. The receptor's source is a person between 18 and 60 years old who received the Ad26.COV2.S COVID-19 vaccine or a placebo. The chain combines TRBV5-4 with TRBJ2-2, with no clear D. Sequenced material: peripheral blood, taken in a trial of Ad26.COV2.S vaccine versus placebo. For the CDR3, the DNA is TGTGCCAGCAGCCTAGGTGGGCTCAACACCGGGGAGCTGTTTTTT. This codes for CASSLGGLNTGELFF.